A selection of T cell receptor beta chains follows, all from one sample in a study of blood T cells in healthy people across ages. TCRdb re-analysed the 5' RACE reads in MiXCR, keeping a single row per CDR3 protein. The sample lists fewer than 900,000 distinct CDR3 sequences; around half were seen once. The sequenced sample was blood. These TCRs come from an older woman in good health. Both conserved end residues are part of each CDR3. The D gene is left open where the match is weak. Expanded clones get a size class; other rows say once, few or many, or leave the size out.

-,-,TRBJ2-7,TRBV7-2,CASSLGWSAVGEQYF,TGTGCCAGCAGCTTAGGATGGTCTGCCGTGGGCGAGCAGTACTTC
-,-,TRBJ1-4,TRBV7-9,CASSSERGNEKLFF,TGTGCCAGCAGCTCGGAGAGGGGGAATGAAAAACTGTTTTTT
-,many,TRBJ2-5,TRBV10-3,CAISAGQAQETQYF,TGTGCCATCAGTGCTGGCCAGGCCCAAGAGACCCAGTACTTC
-,-,TRBJ1-4,TRBV6-4,CASFNRQLNEKLFF,TGTGCCAGCTTCAATAGACAGCTTAATGAAAAACTGTTTTTT
-,few,TRBJ1-6,TRBV4-2,CASSQGIPGHYDYNSPLHF,TGTGCCAGCAGCCAAGGGATTCCGGGACACTACGATTATAATTCACCCCTCCACTTT
-,many,TRBJ2-4,TRBV28,CASSSTGLAKNIQYF,TGTGCCAGCAGTTCCACAGGGCTAGCCAAAAACATTCAGTACTTC
TRBD2,-,TRBJ2-3,TRBV29-1,CSVDIAGGPDTQYF,TGCAGCGTTGATATAGCGGGAGGCCCAGATACGCAGTATTTT
-,-,TRBJ2-7,TRBV6-6,CASSYPPDNGGREQYF,TGTGCCAGCAGTTACCCACCCGACAACGGAGGCCGGGAGCAGTACTTC
TRBD2,-,TRBJ2-1,TRBV20-1,CSARAGGGYEQFF,TGCAGTGCTAGAGCGGGAGGGGGGTATGAGCAGTTCTTC
-,few,TRBJ2-5,TRBV18,CASSLQGVAETQYF,TGTGCCAGCTCTCTACAGGGAGTTGCAGAGACCCAGTACTTC
TRBD2,-,TRBJ2-1,TRBV6-5,CASKTSGNNEQFF,TGTGCCAGCAAAACTAGCGGGAACAATGAGCAGTTCTTC
TRBD2,-,TRBJ2-3,TRBV20-1,CSALAEREHGTDTQYF,TGCAGTGCTCTAGCTGAGCGGGAGCACGGGACAGATACGCAGTATTTT
-,few,TRBJ2-5,TRBV12-3/TRBV12-4,CASSLRSGRETQYF,TGTGCCAGCAGTTTAAGGTCAGGGAGGGAGACCCAGTACTTC
TRBD1,few,TRBJ1-1,TRBV6-6,CASSARGITEAFF,TGTGCCAGCAGTGCCAGGGGGATCACTGAAGCTTTCTTT
-,-,TRBJ1-6,TRBV6-5,CASSYSGQGEYSPLHF,TGTGCCAGCAGTTACTCGGGGCAGGGAGAATACTCACCCCTCCACTTT
-,few,TRBJ1-2,TRBV29-1,CSAAVGGLGYTF,TGCAGCGCGGCAGTGGGGGGCCTTGGCTACACCTTC
-,-,TRBJ1-1,TRBV12-3/TRBV12-4,CASSLGGWTEAFF,TGTGCCAGCAGCCTTGGGGGGTGGACTGAAGCTTTCTTT
-,-,TRBJ1-1,TRBV5-1,CASSLGSGGTTEAFF,TGCGCCAGCAGCTTGGGATCGGGGGGAACCACTGAAGCTTTCTTT
-,few,TRBJ1-2,TRBV5-1,CASSLSRDNYGYTF,TGCGCCAGCAGCTTGAGTAGGGACAACTATGGCTACACCTTC
-,once,TRBJ1-5,TRBV4-3,CASSQDYRTTEEGQPQHF,TGCGCCAGCAGCCAAGACTACCGAACGACAGAAGAAGGCCAGCCCCAGCATTTT
TRBD2,few,TRBJ2-7,TRBV20-1,CSARELVAGVLYEQYF,TGCAGTGCTAGAGAGCTAGTAGCGGGAGTCCTCTACGAGCAGTACTTC
-,few,TRBJ2-4,TRBV7-2,CASSDSRKNIQYF,TGTGCCAGCAGCGATAGCAGAAAAAACATTCAGTACTTC
-,-,TRBJ1-5,TRBV12-3/TRBV12-4,CASSIALGNSQHF,TGTGCCAGCAGCATCGCATTGGGGAACTCCCAGCATTTT
TRBD1,once,TRBJ1-4,TRBV4-1,CASSQQQQGRGEKLFF,TGCGCCAGCAGCCAGCAACAACAGGGGCGGGGGGAAAAACTGTTTTTT
-,-,TRBJ1-1,TRBV24-1,CATQAEGRGMNTEAFF,TGTGCCACCCAGGCGGAGGGCAGGGGAATGAACACTGAAGCTTTCTTT
TRBD1,many,TRBJ2-7,TRBV9,CASSVTGGSYEQYF,TGTGCCAGCAGTGTGACAGGGGGGTCCTACGAGCAGTACTTC
-,-,TRBJ2-1,TRBV6-2/TRBV6-3,CASTQGRGRNEQFF,TGTGCCAGCACCCAGGGGCGAGGTAGGAATGAGCAGTTCTTC
-,-,TRBJ1-5,TRBV5-1,CASSLEGRANQPQHF,TGCGCCAGCAGCTTGGAGGGCAGAGCCAATCAGCCCCAGCATTTT
TRBD1,-,TRBJ2-7,TRBV20-1,CSARVAGTVNYEQYF,TGCAGTGCTAGAGTGGCCGGGACAGTGAACTACGAGCAGTACTTC
-,-,TRBJ2-7,TRBV6-5,CASQGHGEQYF,TGTGCGAGCCAAGGGCACGGCGAGCAGTACTTC
-,few,TRBJ2-7,TRBV11-2,CASSSWAYEQYF,TGTGCCAGCAGCTCCTGGGCCTACGAGCAGTACTTC
-,-,TRBJ2-7,TRBV11-2,CASSLRGALPSYEQYF,TGTGCCAGCAGCTTACGGGGGGCCCTTCCCTCCTACGAGCAGTACTTC
-,-,TRBJ1-1,TRBV7-8,CASSLRRPGGTEAFF,TGTGCCAGCAGCTTAAGGCGCCCGGGAGGGACTGAAGCTTTCTTT
TRBD2,once,TRBJ2-3,TRBV7-9,CASSLDLGLGRDTQYF,TGTGCCAGCAGCTTAGATCTAGGACTAGGACGAGATACGCAGTATTTT
TRBD2,few,TRBJ2-3,TRBV28,CASSLSTTSGRQGASTDTQYF,TGTGCCAGCAGTTTATCGACGACTAGCGGGAGGCAGGGTGCTAGCACAGATACGCAGTATTTT
-,-,TRBJ1-6,TRBV6-2/TRBV6-3,CASSVTRNSPLHF,TGTGCCAGCAGTGTGACACGGAATTCACCCCTCCACTTT
TRBD2,-,TRBJ2-1,TRBV20-1,CSAPLGRVLAGVEQFF,TGCAGTGCTCCCCTCGGCCGGGTATTAGCGGGAGTTGAGCAGTTCTTC
TRBD1,-,TRBJ2-1,TRBV7-2,CASSLEVTGGNEQFF,TGTGCCAGCAGCTTAGAAGTGACAGGGGGCAATGAGCAGTTCTTC
TRBD2,few,TRBJ2-3,TRBV28,CASSPALAGAGDTQYF,TGTGCCAGCAGTCCCGCGCTAGCGGGAGCCGGAGATACGCAGTATTTT
TRBD1,-,TRBJ1-2,TRBV27,CASSSIVTGGAYGYTF,TGTGCCAGCAGTTCAATCGTCACAGGGGGCGCCTATGGCTACACCTTC
TRBD1,many,TRBJ1-2,TRBV7-2,CASSQDRGRGYTF,TGTGCCAGCAGCCAGGACAGGGGGAGAGGCTACACCTTC